The entry below describes one T cell receptor (beta chain). The specificity of this receptor is unknown. Base qualities were left out, and no much larger clone turns up one base away. The immunoSEQ Assay was the method used to sequence TCRbeta CDR3 regions. After extraction, genomic DNA underwent amplification by bias-controlled multiplex PCR, followed by high-throughput sequencing. In the paper's pipeline: Collapsing and filtering of sequences were performed to quantify the absolute abundance of each unique TCRbeta CDR3 region. T cell fraction was estimated by normalizing TCRbeta template counts to usable DNA, with usable DNA measured through amplification of reference genes found in all nucleated cells. Repertoire TCRs were annotated as SARS-CoV-2-specific by exact matching of V gene, CDR3 amino acid sequence and J gene to a known reactive TCR set. The reference SARS-CoV-2 TCR set was derived from MIRA and filtered for enrichment in COVID-19-positive ImmuneCODE repertoires, a step that removed public or cross-reactive TCRs. Drawing on the MIRA antigens, annotated TCRs were analysed further at the level of specific ORF or position within ORF. Breadth was defined as annotated unique rearrangements over total unique productive rearrangements; depth was the summed frequency of those rearrangements. Two-sided Wilcoxon rank-sum tests were used to compare TCR breadth between groups. TCRdb carries this immuneACCESS record with in-frame sequences only. Its versions omit some clonotypes, under half of them owing to an unresolved V gene in the studies checked, with the rest unexplained. The DNA was the basis for D and trimming; V, J and clone size are from that table. This sample has 440,000 or so clones in its table, and around 89% of those were observed once. 1.7% of the sample lies in the top ten.

The sample's treatment or condition label is to be understood as: about 20 received Ad26.COV2.S at low or high dose, single or two shots; five or six received placebo; per-sample allocation not given. For vaccine and placebo recipients, the sequenced repertoires came from samples collected on day 63 after the first injection. Between 29 July and 7 August 2020, Cohort 1b enrolled about two dozen adults aged 18-55 years at one site in Boston, USA. Ad26.COV2.S was a replication-incompetent adenovirus type 26 vector that expressed a prefusion-stabilized SARS-CoV-2 spike protein derived from the original Wuhan strain. These data belong to a study of Ad26.COV2.S vaccination and SARS-CoV-2 variants (dated by TCRdb to the early 2020s). Turning to the overall study: Donors in the vaccine arm were drawn from COV1001, a multicentre, randomized, double-blind, placebo-controlled phase I-IIa trial testing Ad26.COV2.S in healthy adults. Throughout the experiments and outcome assessment, investigators stayed blinded to trial group allocation. Trial participants were randomized into five groups of five, in which low-dose or high-dose Ad26.COV2.S was given once or twice, or placebo was given on both occasions. Ad26.COV2.S was administered intramuscularly at a dose of 5x10^10 or 1x10^11 viral particles, either as one shot or as two shots given 56 days apart. TCRbeta repertoire sequencing was used to assess the specificity and breadth of SARS-CoV-2-reactive T cell receptors after Ad26.COV2.S vaccination. The TCR-sequenced set comprised about 32 samples: approximately 20 Ad26.COV2.S vaccine recipients, 5 placebo recipients and 8 SARS-CoV-2 convalescent individuals. The study at large found these results: Non-spike TCR breadth was comparable between vaccine and placebo recipients, consistent with the vaccine containing only spike. The study was not powered for comparison of responses between vaccine doses or regimens. After vaccination, substantial breadth of spike-specific CD8+ and CD4+ T cell responses was reported. Higher spike-specific TCR breadth was observed in Ad26.COV2.S recipients than in placebo recipients (P = 0.0014). It was noted by the authors that total T cell responses may have been underestimated by the TCR breadth and depth analyses.

At the junction V is shortened by 6 bases and J by 7 bases, with 10 bases in between. Inclusive of the bounding cysteine and phenylalanine, the CDR3 is 12 residues long. The read is trimmed to its CDR3 DNA, 36 bases read in frame from base 1. CDR1 and CDR2, per the germline V gene (reference sequence), are LNHDA and SQIVND. The starting material was peripheral blood, obtained in a trial of Ad26.COV2.S vaccine versus placebo. The TCR sequence derives from a person between 18 and 59 years old who received the Ad26.COV2.S COVID-19 vaccine or a placebo. The V and J segments used are TRBV19 and TRBJ2-1, and perhaps TRBD1 as D gene, on 5 matching bases. The nucleotide sequence reads TGTGCCAGTAGGTCGCAGGGTAATGAGCAGTTCTTC. It specifies CASRSQGNEQFF.